The 27 T cell receptor beta chains in this list originate from one sample, sequenced in a study of T-cell memory formation after mild COVID-19. TCRdb passed the 5' RACE reads through MiXCR, listing each CDR3 protein once. The repertoire holds a few hundred thousand distinct CDR3 sequences, with just under 20% as singletons. Input material: PBMCs or a T cell subset sorted from them (not recorded which). These receptors were collected from a man in his late teens or twenties who had mild COVID-19 (a few samples of this study predate the infection). Cell type and time point are not known.

This chain joins TRBV20-1 and TRBJ2-7, with TRBD1 matching over 8 bases. The CDR3 covers 16 residues. The germline V gene has CDR1 DFQATT and CDR2 SNEGSKA (reference sequence). With 2 bases clipped from V and 3 bases from J, the junction kept 12 bases outside the gene matches. The CDR3 DNA follows: TGCAGTGCTAGAACGGCTGGACAGGGTATTGACTACGAGCAGTACGTC. This sequence encodes CSARTAGQGIDYEQYV.

The chain employs TRBV5-6 and TRBJ2-2; D is uncertain. The CDR3 consists of 12 residues. V was pared by 3 bases and J by 7 bases, with 7 bases between. In germline, CDR1 is SGHDT, CDR2 YYEEEE. This CDR3 is CASSWLDGELFF. The DNA for the CDR3 is TGTGCCAGCAGCTGGCTCGACGGGGAGCTGTTTTTT.

The rearrangement uses TRBV12-3 or TRBV12-4 and TRBJ1-2; D uncertain. The CDR3 has 12 residues. The V end lost 6 bases, the J end lost 7 bases, and 12 bases lay between the germline ends. The CDR3 spells CASRIGWRGYTF. The CDR3, as DNA: TGTGCCAGCAGGATAGGGTGGCGTGGCTACACCTTC.

The chain has TRBV7-9 and TRBJ1-2, with no clear D. Germline V gene data show CDR1 as SEHNR and CDR2 as FQNEAQ (reference sequence). The CDR3 runs 13 residues. The V gene lost 0 bases and the J gene lost 6 bases, with 8 bases spanning the gap. As DNA, the CDR3 is TGTGCCAGCAGCTTAGCGCTGGTGGATGGCTACACCTTC. This codes for CASSLALVDGYTF.

The chain links TRBV6-5 to TRBJ2-7; a weak D match, TRBD1 (6 bases). This CDR3 region has 15 residues. The germline gives CDR1 MNHEY, CDR2 SVGAGI. The V gene lost 5 bases and the J gene lost 9 bases, with 23 bases spanning the gap. CDR3 in DNA: TGTGCCAGCAGTAACAGAGCCGGACAGACGATAGTGCAGTACTTC. Translating gives CASSNRAGQTIVQYF.

This clonotype was counted at least ten times. This chain joins TRBV5-1 and TRBJ2-5, with a possible D match to TRBD2 (6 bases). The V and J ends lost 0 bases and 5 bases respectively, with 11 bases between them. The CDR3 has 14 residues. Germline V gene data show CDR1 as SGHRS and CDR2 as YFSETQ. CDR3 sequence reads: CASSLAPGVETQYF. CDR3 DNA: TGCGCCAGCAGCTTGGCCCCGGGGGTGGAGACCCAGTACTTC.

This chain joins TRBV10-3 and TRBJ1-1, with TRBD1 as a possible D gene (6 bases). V was shortened by 6 bases and J by 1 base, with 12 bases between the two germline ends. CDR1 and CDR2 from the germline V gene are ENHRY and SYGVKD. The CDR3 runs to 14 residues. The CDR3 loop is CAIRAGTSNTEAFF. CDR3 DNA sequence: TGTGCCATCAGAGCCGGGACATCGAACACTGAAGCTTTCTTT.

As to this clonotype: A junction end diverges from the germline sequence, so it may reflect a read error. The gene calls are TRBV7-7 and TRBJ2-5; 7 nucleotides agree with TRBD1. The CDR3 spans 15 residues. Germline V CDR1 and CDR2: SSHAT, FNYEAQ (reference sequence). CDR3: CASSVTGVSGETQYF. Written as DNA, the CDR3 is TGTGCTAGCAGCGTTACAGGGGTGAGTGGAGAGACCCAGTACTTC.

This clonotype occurred a few times. The J gene is TRBJ2-7, the V gene TRBV12-3 or TRBV12-4, with D uncertain. The CDR3 runs to 11 residues. V lost 2 bases, J lost 7 bases, and 6 bases lay in between. This CDR3 is CASSLSWEQYF. DNA of the CDR3: TGTGCCAGCAGTTTAAGCTGGGAGCAGTACTTC.

To note about this clonotype: A read error may produce the germline difference seen at one junction end. This chain connects TRBV20-1 to TRBJ2-3, with D tentatively TRBD2 (5 bases). The CDR3 runs 16 residues. Looked up from germline, CDR1 is DFQATT and CDR2 is SNEGSKA (reference sequence). CDR3 protein: CSANEVRGARTDTQYF. CDR3 bases: TGCAGTGCTAATGAGGTTCGGGGAGCCCGCACGGATACGCAGTATTTT.

The chain is built from TRBV11-1 and TRBJ2-7; no reliable D call. Germline V gene sequence: CDR1 SGHAT, CDR2 FQDESV (reference sequence). The CDR3 loop spans 14 amino acids. Deletions cut 1 base from V and 2 bases from J, with 9 bases between. CDR3 bases: TGTGCCAGCAGCTTAGGTGAGCTTACCTACGAGCAGTACTTC. Translating gives CASSLGELTYEQYF.

The rearrangement uses TRBV5-1 and TRBJ2-3; 9 nucleotides align to TRBD1. The CDR3 sequence is 16 residues long. Per germline, CDR1 SGHRS and CDR2 YFSETQ. The ends lost 4 bases at V and 6 bases at J; junction bases unmatched: 12. The CDR3 region has the DNA TGCGCCAGCAGCCCCCCCGGGACAGGGTTATACGATACGCAGTATTTT. It translates to CASSPPGTGLYDTQYF.

The table lists this clonotype with a few counts. The chain links TRBV7-6 to TRBJ2-5; no clear D gene. Germline V gene sequence: CDR1 SGHVS, CDR2 FNYEAQ. This CDR3 contains 13 residues. V lost 1 base and J 3 bases, leaving 6 bases between the germline ends. CDR3 protein: CASSLVVKETQYF. CDR3 bases: TGTGCCAGCAGCTTAGTAGTAAAAGAGACCCAGTACTTC.

This sequence joins TRBV29-1 and TRBJ1-1, with unresolved D. Trimming left V 3 bases short and J 2 bases short, with 4 bases between. CDR1 is SQVTM, CDR2 ANQGSEA, per germline. The CDR3 has 11 amino acids. The CDR3 region has the DNA TGCAGCGTTGAGATTAACACTGAAGCTTTCTTT. Amino acid sequence: CSVEINTEAFF.

This clonotype has a handful of counts. The chain combines TRBV10-3 with TRBJ1-5, with TRBD1 matching 8 bases. Unmatched junction bases numbered 4, after V lost 6 bases and J lost 6 bases. This CDR3 has 13 amino acids. Germline CDR1 reads ENHRY; CDR2 reads SYGVKD. In DNA form, the CDR3 reads TGTGCCATCAGGCAGGGGGCTGGTCAGCCCCAGCATTTT. Translating gives CAIRQGAGQPQHF.

This clonotype was seen a few times. The V call is TRBV11-2, the J call TRBJ2-2, with unresolved D. V was cut by 5 bases and J by 7 bases, with 11 bases left in between. CDR1 is SGHAT, CDR2 FQNNGV, per germline. This CDR3 comprises 13 residues. The CDR3 loop reads CASSQTGIGELFF. As DNA, the CDR3 is TGTGCCAGCAGCCAGACTGGGATCGGGGAGCTGTTTTTT.

The rearrangement joins TRBV9 to TRBJ1-2; possibly TRBD1 for D (5 bases). Trimming took 3 bases from V and 7 from J, leaving 19 bases between them. The CDR3 spans 15 residues. Germline V gives CDR1 SGDLS, CDR2 YYNGEE. The CDR3 DNA reads TGTGCCAGCAGCGCTTGGTCCGGGACGTTGAGTGGCTACACCTTC. Its protein is CASSAWSGTLSGYTF.

In its sample, this clonotype was seen many times. The chain recombines TRBV5-1 with TRBJ2-6, with D perhaps matching TRBD1 (6 bases). The CDR3 consists of 18 residues. The germline V gene has CDR1 SGHRS and CDR2 YFSETQ. V lost 4 bases and J 0 bases, leaving 17 bases between the germline ends. The CDR3 DNA follows: TGCGCCAGCAGCCGGAACCCTCGGGACATCTCTGGGGCCAACGTCCTGACTTTC. It codes for CASSRNPRDISGANVLTF.

This clonotype has more than one count but fewer than ten. V usage is TRBV20-1 and J usage is TRBJ2-3; D unresolved. CDR1 is DFQATT, CDR2 SNEGSKA, per germline (reference sequence). The CDR3 extends over 14 amino acids. CDR3 nucleotide sequence: TGCAGGGCGCTCAACCCAGAAAGCACAGATACGCAGTATTTT. Its protein product is CRALNPESTDTQYF.

In this sample, this clonotype turned up a few times. The rearrangement uses TRBV5-1 and TRBJ2-3, with D possibly matching TRBD1 (6 bases). With 4 bases removed from V and 2 bases from J, the gap between germline ends came to 11 bases. CDR1 and CDR2 (germline): SGHRS, YFSETQ. This CDR3 has 14 amino acids. The CDR3 sequence is CASSSGQHTDTQYF. In DNA form, the CDR3 reads TGCGCCAGCAGCAGCGGACAGCACACAGATACGCAGTATTTT. Drawing the rest from reference TRBV5-1 and TRBJ2-3, the complete variable domain is KAGVTQTPRYLIKTRGQQVTLSCSPISGHRSVSWYQQTPGQGLQFLFEYFSETQRNKGNFPGRFSGRQFSNSRSEMNVSTLELGDSALYLCASSSGQHTDTQYFGPGTRLTVL.

The chain carries TRBV12-3 or TRBV12-4 and TRBJ1-1, with D uncertain. The ends were cut back, 5 bases at V and 8 bases at J, with 15 bases in the middle. The CDR3 covers 13 residues. The CDR3 nucleotides are TGTGCCAGCAGTCCACCAGTTCACAGAGAAGCTTTCTTT. This encodes CASSPPVHREAFF.

The chain has TRBV2 and TRBJ2-7; 10 nucleotides align to TRBD2. This CDR3 is built from 15 residues. Unmatched junction bases numbered 6, after V lost 1 base and J lost 6 bases. CDR1 is SNHLY, CDR2 FYNNEI, per germline. The CDR3 region has the DNA TGTGCCAGCAGTGAAGACCCAGCGGGGGGGCGCGAGCAGTACTTC. This encodes CASSEDPAGGREQYF.

This clonotype was seen at least ten times. The chain has TRBV20-1 and TRBJ1-5; D is unclear. CDR1 and CDR2 (germline): DFQATT, SNEGSKA (reference sequence). V lost 2 bases, J lost 4 bases, and 9 bases lay in between. The CDR3 runs 13 residues. The CDR3 sequence is CSARPEYNQPQHF. CDR3 DNA sequence: TGCAGTGCTAGACCCGAATATAATCAGCCCCAGCATTTT.

This clonotype showed up many times. The chain carries TRBV7-2 and TRBJ2-3, with 8 bases identical to TRBD1. Germline assignment: CDR1 SGHTA and CDR2 FQGNSA. Trimming at V came to 5 bases and at J to 4 bases, leaving 8 bases not matched to a gene. The CDR3 is 15 residues long. The CDR3: CASSTMGQEADTQYF. CDR3 in DNA: TGTGCCAGCAGCACGATGGGACAGGAAGCAGATACGCAGTATTTT.

The chain has TRBV9 and TRBJ2-5; possibly TRBD2 for D (6 bases). CDR1 is SGDLS and CDR2 is YYNGEE in the germline V gene. The V gene lost 0 bases and the J gene lost 1 base, with 10 bases spanning the gap. The CDR3 totals 15 residues. CDR3 protein: CASSVVGDFQETQYF. In nucleotides, the CDR3 is TGTGCCAGCAGCGTAGTCGGGGACTTCCAAGAGACCCAGTACTTC.

CDR3 sequence (DNA): TGTGCCACACTTACAGGGGTTTCTGGCTACACCTTC. This codes for CATLTGVSGYTF. The chain combines TRBV7-2 with TRBJ1-2, with 7 bases aligning to TRBD1. The CDR3 is 12 amino acids. CDR1 and CDR2 (germline): SGHTA, FQGNSA. V lost 10 bases, J lost 7 bases, and 9 bases stayed unmatched. The full variable domain, its missing parts supplied by reference TRBV7-2 and TRBJ1-2, is GAGVSQSPSNKVTEKGKDVELRCDPISGHTALYWYRQSLGQGLEFLIYFQGNSAPDKSGLPSDRFSAERTGGSVSTLTIQRTQQEDSAVYLCATLTGVSGYTFGSGTRLTVV.

The V gene is TRBV5-4, the J gene TRBJ2-5, with D tentatively TRBD1 (6 bases). The CDR3 is made up of 17 amino acids. The ends were cut back, 4 bases at V and 5 bases at J, with 24 bases in the middle. Germline V CDR1 and CDR2: SGHNT, YYREEE (reference sequence). CDR3 sequence (DNA): TGTGCCAGCAGCGCACCAACAGGGTCTCCACCACGGGAGACCCAGTACTTC. Translation: CASSAPTGSPPRETQYF.